This T cell receptor beta chain originates from a study of T cell responses to AZD1222 COVID-19 vaccine. Study findings and constraints: Targets within unmutated variant regions were reportedly found for nearly half of spike-specific TCRs. Dominant CD4 TCR responses targeted spike regions 160-218 and 743-854.

Comments on this clone: Its antigen remains unidentified.

The assay was immunoSEQ multiplex PCR, and TCRdb's table has in-frame clones only and misses some. The table includes 110,000 or so clones, around 87% detected once. The TCR originated in an adult who received the AZD1222 COVID-19 vaccine. The material was peripheral blood, obtained 28 days after the second AZD1222 dose.

CDR3 coding DNA: TGTGCCAGCAGCTTAGGAGCCGCAGATACGCAGTATTTT. This translates into CASSLGAADTQYF. The chain is built from TRBV7-9 and TRBJ2-3; D not resolved. This CDR3 is 13 amino acids long. V was trimmed by 1 base and J by 4 bases, leaving 6 bases between them. CDR1 and CDR2 from the germline V gene are SEHNR and FQNEAQ (reference sequence).